One sample yielded the 10 T cell receptor beta chains listed below, sequenced in a study of T cell responses to AZD1222 COVID-19 vaccine. Profiled with immunoSEQ multiplex PCR; TCRdb holds only in-frame clones, not every one. The repertoire holds about 85,000 clones, with 85% as singletons. The specimen was peripheral blood, collected 28 days after the second AZD1222 dose. Source of these receptors: an adult who received the AZD1222 COVID-19 vaccine.

CDR3 nucleotides: TGTGCCAGCAGCTTAACGACAGTGGGAGGGGAGACCCAGTACTTC. Amino acid sequence: CASSLTTVGGETQYF. The chain combines TRBV7-6 with TRBJ2-5, with 7 bases fitting TRBD2. Germline V gene sequence: CDR1 SGHVS, CDR2 FNYEAQ. Trimming at V came to 2 bases and at J to 5 bases, leaving 8 bases not matched to a gene. This CDR3 spans 15 amino acids.

The CDR3 DNA reads TGTGCCAGCAGTTTGGGGGGAGGGCCCTACGAGCAGTACTTC. This translates into CASSLGGGPYEQYF. The chain carries TRBV28 and TRBJ2-7; 7 nucleotides align to TRBD2. J was trimmed by 2 bases and V by 3 bases; bases with no gene match: 4. The CDR3 runs 14 residues. Germline V lookup: CDR1 MDHEN, CDR2 SYDVKM.

This rearrangement joins TRBV2 to TRBJ2-7, with 9 bases identical to TRBD2. The V gene's germline CDR1 is SNHLY and CDR2 FYNNEI. The CDR3 runs 12 residues. V lost 7 bases and J lost 5; bases outside the gene matches: 3. CDR3 sequence: CASTVAGDEQYF. The CDR3 DNA reads TGTGCCAGCACCGTAGCGGGAGACGAGCAGTACTTC.

The CDR3 nucleotides read TGCGCCAGCAGCCCAGCAGTATTAGATACGCAGTATTTT. Translating it yields CASSPAVLDTQYF. The chain uses TRBV5-1 and TRBJ2-3; D gene ambiguous. Trimming took off 4 bases at V and 5 bases at J, with 11 bases between the two ends. The germline V gene has CDR1 SGHRS and CDR2 YFSETQ. The CDR3 has 13 residues.

J is TRBJ2-5 and V is TRBV6-6; no definite D call. V lost 6 bases to trimming and J lost 5 bases, with 13 bases between them. Germline CDR1 reads MNHNY; CDR2 reads SVGAGI (reference sequence). The CDR3 has 13 amino acids. The CDR3 bases are TGTGCCAGCAGGCAGACACAATCTGAGACCCAGTACTTC. Its protein product is CASRQTQSETQYF.

This chain connects TRBV24-1 to TRBJ1-5; TRBD1 is a possible D gene (6 bases). From germline, CDR1 is KGHDR and CDR2 SFDVKD. The CDR3 runs to 13 residues. Trimming removed 4 bases from V and 5 bases from J, with 8 bases in between. CDR3 bases: TGTGCCACCAGTGAGGCAGGGGATCAGCCCCAGCATTTT. It specifies CATSEAGDQPQHF.

The V and J genes are TRBV30 and TRBJ1-1; no firm D call. The V gene's germline CDR1 is GTSNPN and CDR2 SVGIG (reference sequence). This CDR3 is 14 amino acids long. The V end lost 2 bases, the J end lost 1 base, and 11 bases lay between the germline ends. In DNA, the CDR3 is TGTGCCTGGAGTCCCATTACCCCGAACACTGAAGCTTTCTTT. Translation gives CAWSPITPNTEAFF.

This clone is medium-sized by share. The chain links TRBV5-6 to TRBJ2-7, with a possible D match to TRBD1 (6 bases). Germline V lookup: CDR1 SGHDT, CDR2 YYEEEE. This CDR3 has 15 residues. V lost 3 bases and J lost 3, with 16 bases in between. CDR3 DNA: TGTGCCAGCAGCTGGGGGATCAGGGGCGTCTACGAGCAGTACTTC. Translation gives CASSWGIRGVYEQYF.

This rearrangement joins TRBV11-3 to TRBJ2-3; perhaps TRBD1 as D (5 bases). V lost 5 bases and J 11 bases, leaving 14 bases between the germline ends. CDR3 size: 12 residues. The germline V gene has CDR1 SGHNT and CDR2 YENEEA. The CDR3 region is CASSLKEGEQYF. In DNA, the CDR3 is TGTGCCAGCAGCCTCAAAGAAGGGGAGCAGTATTTT.

The chain links TRBV6-5 to TRBJ2-1; weak D call: TRBD1 (6 bases). CDR3 length equals 13 residues. V was trimmed by 6 bases and J by 0 bases, leaving 6 bases between them. From germline, CDR1 is MNHEY and CDR2 SVGAGI. The CDR3 region has the DNA TGTGCCAGCAGGGACAGCTCCTACAATGAGCAGTTCTTC. It translates to CASRDSSYNEQFF.